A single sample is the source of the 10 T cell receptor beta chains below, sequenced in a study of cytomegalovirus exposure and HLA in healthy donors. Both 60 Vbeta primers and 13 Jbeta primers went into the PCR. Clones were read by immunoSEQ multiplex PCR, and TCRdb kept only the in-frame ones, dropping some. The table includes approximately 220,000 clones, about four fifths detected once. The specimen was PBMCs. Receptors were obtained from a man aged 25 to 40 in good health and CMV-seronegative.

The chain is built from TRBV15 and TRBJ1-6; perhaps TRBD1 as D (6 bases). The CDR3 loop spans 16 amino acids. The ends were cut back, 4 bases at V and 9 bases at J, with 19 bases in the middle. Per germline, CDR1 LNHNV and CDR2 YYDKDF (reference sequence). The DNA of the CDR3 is TGTGCCACCAGCACTAACCGGAGGACAGCAGCTTCACCCCTCCACTTT. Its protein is CATSTNRRTAASPLHF.

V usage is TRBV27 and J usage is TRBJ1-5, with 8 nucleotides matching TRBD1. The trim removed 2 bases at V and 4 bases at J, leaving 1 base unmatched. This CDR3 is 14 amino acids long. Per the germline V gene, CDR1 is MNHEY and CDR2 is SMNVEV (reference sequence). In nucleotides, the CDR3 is TGTGCCAGCAGTTTACAGGGGGCGAATCAGCCCCAGCATTTT. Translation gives CASSLQGANQPQHF.

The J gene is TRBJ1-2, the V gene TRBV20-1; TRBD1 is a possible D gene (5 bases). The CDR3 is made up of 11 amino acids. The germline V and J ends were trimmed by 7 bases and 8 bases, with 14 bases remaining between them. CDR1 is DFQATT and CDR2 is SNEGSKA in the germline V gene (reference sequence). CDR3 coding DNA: TGCAGTGAGCTGCAGGGAAGAGGCTACACCTTC. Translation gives CSELQGRGYTF.

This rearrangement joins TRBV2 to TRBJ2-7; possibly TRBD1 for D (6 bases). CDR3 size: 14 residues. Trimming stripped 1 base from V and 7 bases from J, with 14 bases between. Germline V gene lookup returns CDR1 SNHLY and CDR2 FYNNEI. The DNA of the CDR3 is TGTGCCAGCAGTGAAGTGGGGGCCCCTGGGGAGCAGTACTTC. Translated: CASSEVGAPGEQYF.

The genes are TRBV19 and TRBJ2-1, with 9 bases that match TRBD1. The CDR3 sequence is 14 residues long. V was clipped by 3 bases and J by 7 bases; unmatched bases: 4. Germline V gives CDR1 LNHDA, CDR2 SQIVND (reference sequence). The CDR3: CASSITGQGNEQFF. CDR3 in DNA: TGTGCCAGTAGTATCACCGGACAGGGGAATGAGCAGTTCTTC. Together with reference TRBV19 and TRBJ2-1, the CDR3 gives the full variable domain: DGGITQSPKYLFRKEGQNVTLSCEQNLNHDAMYWYRQDPGQGLRLIYYSQIVNDFQKGDIAEGYSVSREKKESFPLTVTSAQKNPTAFYLCASSITGQGNEQFFGPGTRLTVL.

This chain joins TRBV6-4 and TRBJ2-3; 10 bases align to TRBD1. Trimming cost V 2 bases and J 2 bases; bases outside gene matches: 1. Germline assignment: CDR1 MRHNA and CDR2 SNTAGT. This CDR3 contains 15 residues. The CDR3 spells CASSDGTGATDTQYF. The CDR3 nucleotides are TGTGCCAGCAGTGACGGGACAGGGGCCACAGATACGCAGTATTTT.

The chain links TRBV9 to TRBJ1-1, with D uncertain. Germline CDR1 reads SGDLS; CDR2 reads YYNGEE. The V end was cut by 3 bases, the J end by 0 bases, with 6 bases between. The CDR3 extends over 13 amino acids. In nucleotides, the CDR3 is TGTGCCAGCAGCGGGGCCCTGAACACTGAAGCTTTCTTT. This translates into CASSGALNTEAFF.

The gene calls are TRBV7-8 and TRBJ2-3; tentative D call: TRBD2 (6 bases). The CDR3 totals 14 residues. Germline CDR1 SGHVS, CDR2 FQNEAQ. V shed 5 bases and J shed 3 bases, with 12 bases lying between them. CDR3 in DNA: TGTGCCAGCAGCCCGGGACTTCAGACAGATACGCAGTATTTT. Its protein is CASSPGLQTDTQYF.

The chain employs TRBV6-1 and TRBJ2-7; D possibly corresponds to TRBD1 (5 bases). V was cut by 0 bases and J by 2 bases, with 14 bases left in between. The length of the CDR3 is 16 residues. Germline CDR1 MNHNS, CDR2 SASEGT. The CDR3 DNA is TGTGCCAGCAGTGAAGCCCCACCCCCAGGGACCTACGAGCAGTACTTC. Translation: CASSEAPPPGTYEQYF.

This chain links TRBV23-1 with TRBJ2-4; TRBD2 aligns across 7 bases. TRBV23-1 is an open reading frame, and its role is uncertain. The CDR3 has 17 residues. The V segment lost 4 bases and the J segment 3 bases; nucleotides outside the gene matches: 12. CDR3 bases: TGCGCCAGCAGTCCCCTCACTGGAGGGAGGGGCAAAAACATTCAGTACTTC. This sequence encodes CASSPLTGGRGKNIQYF.